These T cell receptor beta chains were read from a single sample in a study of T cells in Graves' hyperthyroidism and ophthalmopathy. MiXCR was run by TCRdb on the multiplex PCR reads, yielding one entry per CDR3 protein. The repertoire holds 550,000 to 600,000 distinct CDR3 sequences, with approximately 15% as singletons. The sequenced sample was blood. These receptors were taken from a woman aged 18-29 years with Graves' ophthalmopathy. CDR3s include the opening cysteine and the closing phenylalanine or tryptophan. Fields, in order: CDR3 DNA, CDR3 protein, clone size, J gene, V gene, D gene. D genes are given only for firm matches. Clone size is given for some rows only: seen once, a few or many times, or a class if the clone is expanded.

TGTGCCAGCAGCGTAGATCGCGGGCCTACCTACGAGCAGTACTTC,CASSVDRGPTYEQYF,many,TRBJ2-7,TRBV9,-
TGTGCCAGCAGCTCGATAACAGCTACCGGGGAGCTGTTTTTT,CASSSITATGELFF,many,TRBJ2-2,TRBV11-2,-
TGTGCCAGCAGCGCCATGACAGGAGCCTACGAGCAGTACTTC,CASSAMTGAYEQYF,few,TRBJ2-7,TRBV5-4,-
TGCGCCAGCAGCTTATCGACAGGCCCGACCTACGAGCAGTACTTC,CASSLSTGPTYEQYF,many,TRBJ2-7,TRBV5-1,-
TGTGCCAGCAGCTTGTTGATGAACACTGAAGCTTTCTTT,CASSLLMNTEAFF,many,TRBJ1-1,TRBV11-2,-
TGTGCCAGCAGCGCATCCCTCGGTCGGCGGGAGACCCAGTACTTC,CASSASLGRRETQYF,many,TRBJ2-5,TRBV2,-
TGTGCCAGTAGTATCGGCCACGAAGTCACAGATACGCAGTATTTT,CASSIGHEVTDTQYF,-,TRBJ2-3,TRBV19,-
TGTGCCAGCAGCTTAAATCGGCAGTCGGACCGCATAACTTATACTGAAGCTTTCTTT,CASSLNRQSDRITYTEAFF,many,TRBJ1-1,TRBV7-8,-
TGCAGTGCTTCTGGACAGGGGGACACTGAAGCTTTCTTT,CSASGQGDTEAFF,-,TRBJ1-1,TRBV20-1,TRBD1
TGTGCCAGCAGTCCAAGGGGAAGCAGGGCTGGTTCCGAGCAGTACTTC,CASSPRGSRAGSEQYF,many,TRBJ2-7,TRBV12-3/TRBV12-4,-
TGTGCCAGCAGCTCAATCGTGAGCACTGAAGCTTTCTTT,CASSSIVSTEAFF,many,TRBJ1-1,TRBV5-8,-
TGTGCCAGCAGCCCCCTACTAGCGGGAGGGTTCTCCTACGAGCAGTACTTC,CASSPLLAGGFSYEQYF,-,TRBJ2-7,TRBV28,TRBD2
TGCGCCAGCAGGATTGGCGGGGAAGAGACCCAGTACTTC,CASRIGGEETQYF,few,TRBJ2-5,TRBV5-1,-
TGCAGTGCTAGAGAGGGTACGAGGGCAGATACGCAGTATTTT,CSAREGTRADTQYF,-,TRBJ2-3,TRBV20-1,-
TGCAGTGCCCACGGGACTAGCGGGTTCCCCGAGGGGCAGTACTTC,CSAHGTSGFPEGQYF,-,TRBJ2-7,TRBV20-1,TRBD2
TGTGCCAGCACCCAAAAAAAGACAGGGGGGAACACTGAAGCTTTCTTT,CASTQKKTGGNTEAFF,many,TRBJ1-1,TRBV6-1,TRBD1
TGTGCCAGCCAACCCCCCCCCGCGACAGGGCATGCTCGGGGGGACACTGAAGCTTTCTTT,CASQPPPATGHARGDTEAFF,many,TRBJ1-1,TRBV28,TRBD1
TGTGCCAGCAGTTTGGGAGGGCTCCGTTTACAGCCCCAGCATTTT,CASSLGGLRLQPQHF,many,TRBJ1-5,TRBV12-3/TRBV12-4,-
TGTGCCAGCACTCCGACAGGGAACACCGGGGAGCTGTTTTTT,CASTPTGNTGELFF,many,TRBJ2-2,TRBV7-3,-
TGTGCCAGCAGTCTTAGAAAAGGAATGGGGACCTACGAGCAGTACTTC,CASSLRKGMGTYEQYF,many,TRBJ2-7,TRBV7-2,-
TGTGCCAGCAGCTTTAGCGGGATTGAAGAGACCCAGTACTTC,CASSFSGIEETQYF,-,TRBJ2-5,TRBV7-2,TRBD2
TGCAGTGCTAACCCGGGGCGTCGCTCCTACGAGCAGTACTTC,CSANPGRRSYEQYF,many,TRBJ2-7,TRBV20-1,-
TGTGCCAGCAGCGTAGCTATCGGGCCGGAGCAGTTCTTC,CASSVAIGPEQFF,-,TRBJ2-1,TRBV9,-
TGCGCCAGCAGCTTCGTGGCAGGGTCCTACAATGAGCAGTTCTTC,CASSFVAGSYNEQFF,many,TRBJ2-1,TRBV5-1,-